These 3 T cell receptor beta chains were sequenced from one sample in a study of early T cells in non-severe SARS-CoV-2 infection. TCRdb fed the 5' RACE reads into MiXCR, producing one record per CDR3 protein. The sample includes about 70,000 distinct CDR3 sequences, approximately 11% of them seen just once. The sample consisted of whole blood, taken at baseline. The receptor set was obtained from an adult who was a healthcare worker with PCR-confirmed SARS-CoV-2 infection or an uninfected control (not recorded which).

As for this clonotype: Likely a read error: the CDR3 ends without its conserved phenylalanine or tryptophan. CDR3 amino acids: CASREGGSADTQYS. CDR3 bases: TGTGCCAGCAGGGAAGGAGGGAGTGCAGATACGCAGTATTCT. The chain links TRBV6-2 or TRBV6-3 to TRBJ2-3; tentative D call: TRBD2 (6 bases). Germline V gives CDR1 MNHEY, CDR2 SVGEGT. CDR3 length: 14 residues. V dropped 6 bases and J dropped 4 bases, with 14 bases sitting between them.

The chain carries TRBV5-1 and TRBJ1-6, with D perhaps TRBD1 (5 bases). The CDR3 is 15 residues long. Trimming cost V 1 base and J 6 bases, with 11 bases left between them. CDR1 is SGHRS and CDR2 is YFSETQ in the germline V gene. The CDR3 sequence is CASSLTGRANSPLHF. Here the CDR3 DNA reads TGCGCCAGCAGCTTGACGGGCAGGGCTAATTCACCCCTCCACTTT. The complete variable domain, with remaining parts taken from reference TRBV5-1 and TRBJ1-6, reads KAGVTQTPRYLIKTRGQQVTLSCSPISGHRSVSWYQQTPGQGLQFLFEYFSETQRNKGNFPGRFSGRQFSNSRSEMNVSTLELGDSALYLCASSLTGRANSPLHFGNGTRLTVT.

This clonotype came up a few times. The chain employs TRBV2 and TRBJ2-7; D gene uncertain. The V end lost 1 base, the J end lost 2 bases, and 6 bases lay between the germline ends. The germline V gene has CDR1 SNHLY and CDR2 FYNNEI. The CDR3 totals 13 residues. Here the CDR3 reads CASSEDRTYEQYF. DNA of the CDR3: TGTGCCAGCAGTGAAGACAGAACCTACGAGCAGTACTTC.